The clone carrying this T cell receptor beta chain was seen at least ten times. As yet, its antigen is unknown. The sample originates from a study of T-cell reconstitution after alpha-beta-depleted transplantation in children. Study results and limitations: T-cell counts and diversity at one year following transplant were attributed mainly to newly produced T cells. High day-60 TCRbeta diversity in some patients came from surviving recipient T cells and thymic progenitors. Reported findings indicate that, about two months after transplant, alpha-beta T cells came from several hundred expanded clones, which were derived from non-depleted graft cells.

This sample's TCRbeta library carried unique molecular identifier barcodes. Each CDR3 protein is one row after TCRdb ran MiXCR on the PCR reads. Among 250,000 to 300,000 distinct CDR3 sequences listed, 9.5% to 13% were seen once. The material was PBMCs, obtained before TCRalphabeta/CD19-depleted stem cell transplant. This sequence originates from a boy under three years old with acute myeloid leukemia, due to receive a stem cell transplant.

As DNA, the CDR3 is TGTGCCAGCAGTCCTCGGGAGACCCAGTACTTC. The encoded protein is CASSPRETQYF. The rearrangement links TRBV18 to TRBJ2-5; D uncertain. CDR1 and CDR2 (germline): KGHSH, LQKENI. V was clipped by 8 bases and J by 5 bases, with 9 bases between them. The CDR3 consists of 11 residues.